The rows below give T cell receptor beta chains drawn from one sample of a study of monozygotic twins with inflammatory bowel disease. Reprocessing the 5' RACE reads, TCRdb reports a single entry for every CDR3 protein and omits DNA. This table lists a few hundred thousand distinct CDR3 sequences. The sample was blood. All receptors derive from a human donor with ulcerative colitis or Crohn's disease, or a healthy co-twin of an affected twin (not recorded which). CDR3s include the opening cysteine and the closing phenylalanine or tryptophan. Fields, in order: CDR3 protein, V gene, J gene, CDR3 length.

cdr3_aa: CASSSAETEAFF
v_call: TRBV6-6
j_call: TRBJ1-1
cdr3_length: 12

cdr3_aa: CASSLGVRGFGTDTQYF
v_call: TRBV7-3
j_call: TRBJ2-3
cdr3_length: 17

cdr3_aa: CASSLRLAGGPDEQYF
v_call: TRBV13
j_call: TRBJ2-7
cdr3_length: 16

cdr3_aa: CASSEETWGGQGAPYEQYF
v_call: TRBV6-1
j_call: TRBJ2-7
cdr3_length: 19

cdr3_aa: CASSPRPDRTYEQYF
v_call: TRBV18
j_call: TRBJ2-7
cdr3_length: 15

cdr3_aa: CASSYSSGGEEQYF
v_call: TRBV6-5
j_call: TRBJ2-7
cdr3_length: 14

cdr3_aa: CASSQGLAGETYEQYF
v_call: TRBV3-1
j_call: TRBJ2-7
cdr3_length: 16

cdr3_aa: CASSPQQNTEAFF
v_call: TRBV12-3/TRBV12-4
j_call: TRBJ1-1
cdr3_length: 13

cdr3_aa: CASRASGRAGYNEQFF
v_call: TRBV6-1
j_call: TRBJ2-1
cdr3_length: 16

cdr3_aa: CASSFPSGGFGGELFF
v_call: TRBV6-5
j_call: TRBJ2-2
cdr3_length: 16

cdr3_aa: CASSSNRDTQYF
v_call: TRBV7-9
j_call: TRBJ2-3
cdr3_length: 12

cdr3_aa: CSAGDAGTSTDTQYF
v_call: TRBV20-1
j_call: TRBJ2-3
cdr3_length: 15

cdr3_aa: CASSETIGSGGRSGELFF
v_call: TRBV25-1
j_call: TRBJ2-2
cdr3_length: 18

cdr3_aa: CASSARALGETGELFF
v_call: TRBV11-2
j_call: TRBJ2-2
cdr3_length: 16

cdr3_aa: CAGNFAGSYEQYF
v_call: TRBV25-1
j_call: TRBJ2-7
cdr3_length: 13

cdr3_aa: CASSLLRGRGGNTEAFF
v_call: TRBV5-1
j_call: TRBJ1-1
cdr3_length: 17

cdr3_aa: CATSVRLREETQYF
v_call: TRBV24-1
j_call: TRBJ2-5
cdr3_length: 14

cdr3_aa: CASSLPGSVGADTQYF
v_call: TRBV6-2/TRBV6-3
j_call: TRBJ2-3
cdr3_length: 16

cdr3_aa: CASTDRWELNIQYF
v_call: TRBV2
j_call: TRBJ2-4
cdr3_length: 14

cdr3_aa: CSATDRVGANVLTF
v_call: TRBV20-1
j_call: TRBJ2-6
cdr3_length: 14

cdr3_aa: CSAREGLPPGYEQYF
v_call: TRBV20-1
j_call: TRBJ2-7
cdr3_length: 15

cdr3_aa: CASSFRQSSQYF
v_call: TRBV28
j_call: TRBJ2-3
cdr3_length: 12

cdr3_aa: CASSPPRSSNTEAFF
v_call: TRBV18
j_call: TRBJ1-1
cdr3_length: 15

cdr3_aa: CASSLQGSSYEQYF
v_call: TRBV3-1
j_call: TRBJ2-7
cdr3_length: 14

cdr3_aa: CASSLASGATDTQYF
v_call: TRBV7-8
j_call: TRBJ2-3
cdr3_length: 15

cdr3_aa: CASSFGQIQGTGTDTRYF
v_call: TRBV5-8
j_call: TRBJ2-3
cdr3_length: 18

cdr3_aa: CASSYGYNYGYTF
v_call: TRBV6-5
j_call: TRBJ1-2
cdr3_length: 13

cdr3_aa: CASSESRAWETQYF
v_call: TRBV10-2
j_call: TRBJ2-5
cdr3_length: 14

cdr3_aa: CASSPTGFSTEAFF
v_call: TRBV12-3/TRBV12-4
j_call: TRBJ1-1
cdr3_length: 14

cdr3_aa: CSARDLRGSYNEQFF
v_call: TRBV20-1
j_call: TRBJ2-1
cdr3_length: 15

cdr3_aa: CSAGLAGRETQYF
v_call: TRBV20-1
j_call: TRBJ2-5
cdr3_length: 13

cdr3_aa: CASSPWTSAASSYNEQFF
v_call: TRBV11-2
j_call: TRBJ2-1
cdr3_length: 18

cdr3_aa: CAISAGVTDTQYF
v_call: TRBV10-3
j_call: TRBJ2-3
cdr3_length: 13

cdr3_aa: CASSQDNRGNEQFF
v_call: TRBV4-2
j_call: TRBJ2-1
cdr3_length: 14

cdr3_aa: CASSSTTGAPSSIQYF
v_call: TRBV7-9
j_call: TRBJ2-4
cdr3_length: 16

cdr3_aa: CASSLEGSYTDTQYF
v_call: TRBV11-2
j_call: TRBJ2-3
cdr3_length: 15

cdr3_aa: CASSSSGTDTQYF
v_call: TRBV7-2
j_call: TRBJ2-3
cdr3_length: 13

cdr3_aa: CASSFGWRDEQYF
v_call: TRBV5-1
j_call: TRBJ2-7
cdr3_length: 13

cdr3_aa: CASSLWGAGQGTQYF
v_call: TRBV4-3
j_call: TRBJ2-4
cdr3_length: 15

cdr3_aa: CASSVAYGGNTGELFF
v_call: TRBV9
j_call: TRBJ2-2
cdr3_length: 16

cdr3_aa: CASSSADETGSYEQYF
v_call: TRBV5-1
j_call: TRBJ2-7
cdr3_length: 16

cdr3_aa: CASSFPGQGLRGYTF
v_call: TRBV3-1
j_call: TRBJ1-2
cdr3_length: 15

cdr3_aa: CASSLQTGGRTGELFF
v_call: TRBV27
j_call: TRBJ2-2
cdr3_length: 16

cdr3_aa: CASSPGGSIYEQYF
v_call: TRBV7-2
j_call: TRBJ2-7
cdr3_length: 14

cdr3_aa: CASSGGLVNEQFF
v_call: TRBV19
j_call: TRBJ2-1
cdr3_length: 13

cdr3_aa: CASSRPGLAGDEQYF
v_call: TRBV18
j_call: TRBJ2-7
cdr3_length: 15

cdr3_aa: CASIEAGPPGGNTIYF
v_call: TRBV28
j_call: TRBJ1-3
cdr3_length: 16

cdr3_aa: CSVGAPRGASEKLFF
v_call: TRBV29-1
j_call: TRBJ1-4
cdr3_length: 15

cdr3_aa: CASIPGASTDTQYF
v_call: TRBV28
j_call: TRBJ2-3
cdr3_length: 14

cdr3_aa: CASSGSGANVLTF
v_call: TRBV10-2
j_call: TRBJ2-6
cdr3_length: 13

cdr3_aa: CASSYSDLAGEEQFF
v_call: TRBV6-5
j_call: TRBJ2-1
cdr3_length: 15